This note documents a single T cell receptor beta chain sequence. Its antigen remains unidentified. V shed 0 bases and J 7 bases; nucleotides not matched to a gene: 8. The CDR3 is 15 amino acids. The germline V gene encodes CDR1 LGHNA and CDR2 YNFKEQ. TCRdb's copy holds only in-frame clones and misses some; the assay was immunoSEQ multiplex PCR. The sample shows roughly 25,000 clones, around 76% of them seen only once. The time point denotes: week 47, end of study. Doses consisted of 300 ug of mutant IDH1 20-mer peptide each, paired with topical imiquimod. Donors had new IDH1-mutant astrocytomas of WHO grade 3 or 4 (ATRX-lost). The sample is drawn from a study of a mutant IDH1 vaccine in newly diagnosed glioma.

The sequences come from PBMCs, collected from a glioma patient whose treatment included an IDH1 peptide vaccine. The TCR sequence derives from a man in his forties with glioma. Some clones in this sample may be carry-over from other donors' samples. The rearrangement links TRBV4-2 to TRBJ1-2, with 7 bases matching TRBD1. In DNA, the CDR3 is TGTGCCAGCAGCCAAGATCACGGGGACAGAGCTGGCTACACCTTC. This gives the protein CASSQDHGDRAGYTF.